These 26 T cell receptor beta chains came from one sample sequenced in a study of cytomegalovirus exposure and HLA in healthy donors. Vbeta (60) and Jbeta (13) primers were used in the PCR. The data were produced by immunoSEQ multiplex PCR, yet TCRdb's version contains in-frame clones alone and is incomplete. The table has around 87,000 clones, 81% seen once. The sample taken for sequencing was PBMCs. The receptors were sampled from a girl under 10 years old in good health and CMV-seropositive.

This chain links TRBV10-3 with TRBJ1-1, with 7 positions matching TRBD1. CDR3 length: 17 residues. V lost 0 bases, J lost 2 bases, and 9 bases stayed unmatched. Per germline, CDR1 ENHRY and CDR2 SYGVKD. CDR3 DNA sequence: TGTGCCATCAGTGAGTCTGGGGACAGTACCGTCAACACTGAAGCTTTCTTT. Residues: CAISESGDSTVNTEAFF.

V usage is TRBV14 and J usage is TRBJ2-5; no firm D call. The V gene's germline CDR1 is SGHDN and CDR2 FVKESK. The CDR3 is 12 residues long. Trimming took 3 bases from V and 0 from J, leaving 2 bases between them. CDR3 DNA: TGTGCCAGCAGCCACTACCAAGAGACCCAGTACTTC. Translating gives CASSHYQETQYF.

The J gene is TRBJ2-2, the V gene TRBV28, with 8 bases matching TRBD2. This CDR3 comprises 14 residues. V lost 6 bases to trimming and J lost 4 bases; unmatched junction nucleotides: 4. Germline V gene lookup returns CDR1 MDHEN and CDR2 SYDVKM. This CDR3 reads CASRPGGGTGELFF. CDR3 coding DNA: TGTGCCAGCAGACCGGGAGGGGGCACCGGGGAGCTGTTTTTT.

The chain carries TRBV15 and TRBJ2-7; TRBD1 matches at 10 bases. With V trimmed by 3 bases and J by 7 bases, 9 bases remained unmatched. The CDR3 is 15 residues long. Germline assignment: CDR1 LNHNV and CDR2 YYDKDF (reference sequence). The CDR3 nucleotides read TGTGCCACCAGCAGCGGGACAGGGGATTCGGGGGAGCAGTACTTC. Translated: CATSSGTGDSGEQYF. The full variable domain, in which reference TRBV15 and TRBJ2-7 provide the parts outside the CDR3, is DAMVIQNPRYQVTQFGKPVTLSCSQTLNHNVMYWYQQKSSQAPKLLFHYYDKDFNNEADTPDNFQSRRPNTSFCFLDIRSPGLGDTAMYLCATSSGTGDSGEQYFGPGTRLTVT.

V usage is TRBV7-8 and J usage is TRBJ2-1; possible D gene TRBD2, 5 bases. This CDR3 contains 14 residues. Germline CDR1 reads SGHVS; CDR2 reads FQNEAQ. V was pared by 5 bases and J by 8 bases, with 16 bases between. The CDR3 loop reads CASSGSVTNHEQFF. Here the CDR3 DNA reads TGTGCCAGCAGCGGTAGCGTGACAAATCATGAGCAGTTCTTC.

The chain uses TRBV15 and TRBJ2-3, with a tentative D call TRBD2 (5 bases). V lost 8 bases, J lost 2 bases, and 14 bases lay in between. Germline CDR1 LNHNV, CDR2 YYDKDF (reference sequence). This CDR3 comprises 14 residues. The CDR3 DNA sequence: TGTGCCACCGTGAGGGCGGACTCCACAGATACGCAGTATTTT. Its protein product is CATVRADSTDTQYF.

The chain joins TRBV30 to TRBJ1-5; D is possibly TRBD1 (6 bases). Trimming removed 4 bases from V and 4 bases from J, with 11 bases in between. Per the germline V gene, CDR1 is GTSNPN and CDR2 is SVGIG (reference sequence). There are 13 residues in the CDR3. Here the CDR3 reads CAWTGRGNQPQHF. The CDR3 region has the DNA TGTGCCTGGACCGGAAGGGGGAATCAGCCCCAGCATTTT.

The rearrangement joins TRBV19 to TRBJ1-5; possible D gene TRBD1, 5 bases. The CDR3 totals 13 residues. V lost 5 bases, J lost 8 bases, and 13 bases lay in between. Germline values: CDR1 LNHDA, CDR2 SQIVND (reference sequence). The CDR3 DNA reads TGTGCCAGTAGTCAAGGGGAGGGAGAGCCCCAGCATTTT. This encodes CASSQGEGEPQHF.

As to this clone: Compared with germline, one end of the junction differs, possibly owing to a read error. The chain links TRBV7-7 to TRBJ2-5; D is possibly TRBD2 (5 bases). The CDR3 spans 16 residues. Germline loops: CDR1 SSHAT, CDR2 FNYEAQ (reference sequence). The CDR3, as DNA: TGTGCTAGCAGCTTAGATCTCTCGGACGGGGAAGAGACCCAGTACTTC. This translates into CASSLDLSDGEETQYF.

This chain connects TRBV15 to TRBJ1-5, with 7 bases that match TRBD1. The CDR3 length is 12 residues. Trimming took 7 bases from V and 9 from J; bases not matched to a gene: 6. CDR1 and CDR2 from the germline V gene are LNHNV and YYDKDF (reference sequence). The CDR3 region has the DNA TGTGCCACCACCGGACAGGTCGGGCCCCAGCATTTT. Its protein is CATTGQVGPQHF.

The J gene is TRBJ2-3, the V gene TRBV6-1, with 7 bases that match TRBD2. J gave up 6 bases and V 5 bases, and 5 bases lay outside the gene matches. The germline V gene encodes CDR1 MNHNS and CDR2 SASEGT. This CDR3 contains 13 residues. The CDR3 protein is CASSRLAGDTQYF. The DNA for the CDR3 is TGTGCCAGCAGTCGACTAGCAGGGGATACGCAGTATTTT.

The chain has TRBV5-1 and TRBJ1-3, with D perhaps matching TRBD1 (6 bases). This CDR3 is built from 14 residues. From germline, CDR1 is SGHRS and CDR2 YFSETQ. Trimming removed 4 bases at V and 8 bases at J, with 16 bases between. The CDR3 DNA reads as TGCGCCAGCAGCCTTAGACAGCCAGGGGACACCATATATTTT. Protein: CASSLRQPGDTIYF.

CDR3 nucleotide sequence: TGCAGCGTTCCCCTAACGAAAGTCTACAATGAGCAGTTCTTC. Its protein is CSVPLTKVYNEQFF. The gene calls are TRBV29-1 and TRBJ2-1; D gene unclear. The CDR3 is 14 amino acids. Trimming stripped 5 bases from V and 3 bases from J, with 14 bases between. CDR1 is SQVTM, CDR2 ANQGSEA, per germline.

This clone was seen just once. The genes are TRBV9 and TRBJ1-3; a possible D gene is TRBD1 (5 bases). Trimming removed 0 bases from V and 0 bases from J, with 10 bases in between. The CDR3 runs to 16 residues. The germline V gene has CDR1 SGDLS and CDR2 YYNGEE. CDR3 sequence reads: CASSVEVGASGNTIYF. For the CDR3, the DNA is TGTGCCAGCAGCGTAGAGGTTGGGGCCTCTGGAAACACCATATATTTT.

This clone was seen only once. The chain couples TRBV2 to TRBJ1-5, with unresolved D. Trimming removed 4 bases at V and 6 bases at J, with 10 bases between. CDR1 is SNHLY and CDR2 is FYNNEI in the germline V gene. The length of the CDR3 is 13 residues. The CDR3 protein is CASSGASVQPQHF. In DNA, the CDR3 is TGTGCCAGCAGTGGGGCTTCTGTTCAGCCCCAGCATTTT.

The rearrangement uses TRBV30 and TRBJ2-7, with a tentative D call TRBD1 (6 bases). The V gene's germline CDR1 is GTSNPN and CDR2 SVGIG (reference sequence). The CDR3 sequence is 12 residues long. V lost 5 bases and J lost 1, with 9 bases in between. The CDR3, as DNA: TGTGCCTGGTCCAGGGGATCCTACGAGCAGTACTTC. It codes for CAWSRGSYEQYF.

The CDR3 region is CAISAYVGTVMNTEAFF. In DNA, the CDR3 is TGTGCCATCAGTGCATACGTGGGGACAGTTATGAACACTGAAGCTTTCTTT. The V call is TRBV10-3, the J call TRBJ1-1; TRBD1 matches at 7 bases. The V gene end was trimmed by 4 bases and the J gene end by 0 bases; junction bases not matched to a gene: 11. This CDR3 has 17 residues. Germline V gene data show CDR1 as ENHRY and CDR2 as SYGVKD.

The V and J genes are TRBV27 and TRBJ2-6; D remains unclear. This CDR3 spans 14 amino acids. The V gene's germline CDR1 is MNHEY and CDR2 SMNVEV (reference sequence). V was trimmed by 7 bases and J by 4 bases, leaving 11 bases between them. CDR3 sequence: CASTDRRGANVLTF. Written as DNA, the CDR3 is TGTGCCAGCACCGACCGGCGGGGGGCCAACGTCCTGACTTTC.

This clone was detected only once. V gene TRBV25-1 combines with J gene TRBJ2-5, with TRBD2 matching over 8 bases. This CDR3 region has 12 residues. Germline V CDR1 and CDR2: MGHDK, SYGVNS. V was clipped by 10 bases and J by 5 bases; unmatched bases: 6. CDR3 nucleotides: TGTGCCACCACTCCGGGGGGGGAGACCCAGTACTTC. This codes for CATTPGGETQYF.

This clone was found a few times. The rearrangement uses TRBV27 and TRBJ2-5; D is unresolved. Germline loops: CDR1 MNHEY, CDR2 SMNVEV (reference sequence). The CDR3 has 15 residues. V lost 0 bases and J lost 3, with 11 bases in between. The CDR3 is CASSLSGHSEETQYF. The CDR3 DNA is TGTGCCAGCAGTTTATCGGGCCACTCCGAAGAGACCCAGTACTTC.

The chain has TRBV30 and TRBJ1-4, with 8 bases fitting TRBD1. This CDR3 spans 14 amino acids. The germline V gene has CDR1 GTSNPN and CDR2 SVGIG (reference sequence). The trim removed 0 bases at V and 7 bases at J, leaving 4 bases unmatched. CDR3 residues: CAWSVGQGSEKLFF. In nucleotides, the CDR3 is TGTGCCTGGAGTGTTGGACAGGGAAGTGAAAAACTGTTTTTT.

CDR3 nucleotide sequence: TGTGCCAGCAGTAGGTCAGGGCTCGAAGCTTTCTTT. Amino acids: CASSRSGLEAFF. The V gene is TRBV28, the J gene TRBJ1-1, with a possible D match to TRBD1 (5 bases). Trimming pared 5 bases from V and 8 bases from J, leaving 12 bases between. CDR1 and CDR2 from the germline V gene are MDHEN and SYDVKM. CDR3 length: 12 amino acids.

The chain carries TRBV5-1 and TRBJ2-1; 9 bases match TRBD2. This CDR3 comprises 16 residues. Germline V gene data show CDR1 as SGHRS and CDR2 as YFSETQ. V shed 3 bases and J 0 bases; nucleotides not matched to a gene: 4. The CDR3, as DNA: TGCGCCAGCAGCTATATTAGCGGGGGCTCCTACAATGAGCAGTTCTTC. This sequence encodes CASSYISGGSYNEQFF.

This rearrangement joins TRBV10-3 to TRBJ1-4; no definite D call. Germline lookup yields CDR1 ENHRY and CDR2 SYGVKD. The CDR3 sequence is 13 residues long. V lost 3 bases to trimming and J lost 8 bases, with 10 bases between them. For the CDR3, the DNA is TGTGCCATCAGTGACCTCCGAAGCGAAAAACTGTTTTTT. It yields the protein CAISDLRSEKLFF.

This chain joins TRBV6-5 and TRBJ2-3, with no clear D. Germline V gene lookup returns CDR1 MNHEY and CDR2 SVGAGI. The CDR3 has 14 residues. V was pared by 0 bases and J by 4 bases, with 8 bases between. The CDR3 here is CASSYSNGADTQYF. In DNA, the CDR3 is TGTGCCAGCAGTTACTCGAACGGTGCAGATACGCAGTATTTT.

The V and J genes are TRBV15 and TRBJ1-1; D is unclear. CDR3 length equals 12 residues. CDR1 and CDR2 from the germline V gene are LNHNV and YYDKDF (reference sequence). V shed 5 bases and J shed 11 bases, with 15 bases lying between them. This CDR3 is CATSEGGPWAFF. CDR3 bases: TGTGCCACCAGCGAGGGTGGCCCGTGGGCTTTCTTT. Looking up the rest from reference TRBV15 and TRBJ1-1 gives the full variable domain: DAMVIQNPRYQVTQFGKPVTLSCSQTLNHNVMYWYQQKSSQAPKLLFHYYDKDFNNEADTPDNFQSRRPNTSFCFLDIRSPGLGDTAMYLCATSEGGPWAFFGQGTRLTVV.